These 12 T cell receptor beta chains were all obtained from the same sample, sequenced in a study of molecular identifiers for immune sequencing clone quantification. MiXCR, applied by TCRdb to the PCR reads, yields one record per CDR3 protein. The sample includes about 97,000 distinct CDR3 sequences, 30% to 35% of them seen just once. What was sequenced was naive CD8+ T cells from blood, with Jurkat cell RNA spiked in. The subset: FACS-sorted CD8+CD4-CCR7+CD45RA+ naive T cells. Receptors were obtained from a human donor in good health. Some libraries in this study had Jurkat cell RNA spiked in.

This clonotype was counted between two and nine times. This rearrangement joins TRBV27 to TRBJ2-7; perhaps D is TRBD1 or TRBD2 (5 bases each). The CDR3 runs 13 residues. Looked up from germline, CDR1 is MNHEY and CDR2 is SMNVEV (reference sequence). V lost 3 bases to trimming and J lost 1 base, with 7 bases between them. This chain's CDR3 is CASSLRGSYEQYF. The DNA of the CDR3 is TGTGCCAGCAGTTTGAGGGGATCCTACGAGCAGTACTTC.

A few counts support this clonotype. This chain connects TRBV6-5 to TRBJ2-7; 9 nucleotides line up with TRBD1. After removal of 5 bases from V and 3 bases from J, the junction contained 14 bases not matched to a gene. The CDR3 has 17 residues. Germline CDR1 and CDR2: MNHEY and SVGAGI. In DNA, the CDR3 is TGTGCCAGCAGTGACCCTAGGACAGGGGCTGGCGACTACGAGCAGTACTTC. It is translated as CASSDPRTGAGDYEQYF.

Comment on this clonotype: A much larger clone differs by one base, so this may be a read error. This chain uses TRBV20-1 with TRBJ2-7; tentative D call: TRBD1 (5 bases). The CDR3 consists of 16 residues. Deletions cut 6 bases from V and 5 bases from J, with 26 bases between. CDR1 is DFQATT, CDR2 SNEGSKA, per germline (reference sequence). CDR3 sequence: CSAPPQTDLTTNEQYF. CDR3 sequence (DNA): TGCAGTGCCCCTCCCCAGACAGACCTAACCACCAACGAGCAGTACTTC.

This clonotype was detected many times. The chain links TRBV20-1 to TRBJ2-3; D may match TRBD1 or TRBD2 (5 bases each). V lost 0 bases and J lost 2, with 15 bases in between. This CDR3 comprises 16 residues. Germline V gene data show CDR1 as DFQATT and CDR2 as SNEGSKA (reference sequence). CDR3 residues: CSARDPRQGDTDTQYF. In DNA, the CDR3 is TGCAGTGCTAGAGACCCACGGCAGGGAGACACAGATACGCAGTATTTT.

As to this clonotype: One junction end disagrees with the germline gene, perhaps due to a read error. The V call is TRBV12-3 or TRBV12-4, the J call TRBJ1-2; D gene uncertain. The CDR3 consists of 11 residues. The CDR3 spells CASSEGYGYAF. DNA of the CDR3: TGTGCCAGCTCGGAGGGCTATGGCTACGCCTTC.

The rearrangement links TRBV6-2 or TRBV6-3 to TRBJ2-7; D not resolved. Trimming removed 3 bases from V and 4 bases from J, with 7 bases in between. Germline values: CDR1 MNHEY, CDR2 SVGEGT. The CDR3 contains 12 residues. The CDR3 region has the DNA TGTGCCAGCAGTTATTGGGCGTACGAGCAGTACTTC. Its protein product is CASSYWAYEQYF.

The sample holds many counts of this clonotype. J is TRBJ2-3 and V is TRBV6-5; 12 nucleotides agree with TRBD2. V shed 5 bases, J shed 2 bases, and the junction held 5 bases outside the gene matches. Per germline, CDR1 MNHEY and CDR2 SVGAGI. CDR3 length equals 16 residues. The CDR3 bases are TGTGCCAGCAGTACCGGACTAGCGGGAATCACAGATACGCAGTATTTT. Amino acids: CASSTGLAGITDTQYF.

This clonotype has more than one count but fewer than ten. V is TRBV10-3 and J is TRBJ2-7; 13 nucleotides match TRBD2. With 4 bases clipped from V and 4 bases from J, the junction kept 1 base outside the gene matches. The CDR3 is 14 amino acids. Germline values: CDR1 ENHRY, CDR2 SYGVKD. The CDR3 nucleotides read TGTGCCATCAGTGGGACTAGCGGGAGTTACGAGCAGTACTTC. Encoded protein: CAISGTSGSYEQYF.

This clonotype was counted at least ten times. This chain uses TRBV7-3 with TRBJ2-3; unclear D gene. CDR1 and CDR2 from the germline V gene are SGHTA and FQGTGA. The CDR3 is made up of 13 amino acids. V was pared by 0 bases and J by 6 bases, with 7 bases between. The CDR3 DNA reads as TGTGCCAGCAGCTTAACCCCTTTGGATACGCAGTATTTT. As protein: CASSLTPLDTQYF.

The chain couples TRBV18 to TRBJ2-5; 8 positions agree with TRBD2. CDR3 length equals 17 residues. Germline trimming cut 3 bases from V and 3 bases from J; bases unmatched to any gene: 12. The germline V gene has CDR1 KGHSH and CDR2 LQKENI. In DNA, the CDR3 is TGTGCCAGCTCACCGTCTCCGGGACTAGGTCCGAAAGAGACCCAGTACTTC. It specifies CASSPSPGLGPKETQYF.

A remark on this clonotype: Since a much larger clone is just one base distant, this may be a read error. The genes are TRBV23-1 and TRBJ2-4; 8 bases map to TRBD1. TRBV23-1 is designated an ORF whose function remains uncertain. The CDR3 length is 13 residues. The CDR3: CANGTGTKNTQYF. In DNA, the CDR3 is TGCGCCAATGGGACAGGAACCAAAAACACTCAGTACTTC.

The chain is built from TRBV19 and TRBJ2-1; 7 bases are shared with TRBD2. Trimming cost V 6 bases and J 0 bases; bases outside gene matches: 2. The CDR3 consists of 14 residues. Germline loops: CDR1 LNHDA, CDR2 SQIVND (reference sequence). The CDR3 DNA reads TGTGCCAGTAGCGGGGGGAGCTCCTACAATGAGCAGTTCTTC. It yields the protein CASSGGSSYNEQFF.